Listed below are T cell receptor beta chains from one sample, sequenced in a study of regulatory T cells in long-lasting Graves disease. TCRdb re-called the multiplex PCR reads through MiXCR, storing one row per CDR3 protein. The table lists approximately 350,000 distinct CDR3 sequences, 10% to 15% of them singletons. This sample also appeared in a second study, on T cells in Graves' hyperthyroidism and ophthalmopathy.

Specimen: peripheral blood mononuclear cells (PBMCs), collected at new diagnosis, from a patient treated with antithyroid drugs. These TCRs come from a woman aged 18-30 years with Graves disease. Both conserved end residues are part of each CDR3. The order of the fields is V gene, D gene, clone size, J gene, CDR3 protein, CDR3 DNA. A D gene is named only where the DNA matches it firmly. Rows give clone size only sometimes, using once, few, many, or a class for an expanded clone.

v_gene: TRBV6-2/TRBV6-3; d_gene: .; abundance: many; j_gene: TRBJ2-3; CDR3aa: CASSYQGHTDTQYF; CDR3nt: TGTGCCAGCAGTTACCAGGGGCACACAGATACGCAGTATTTT
v_gene: TRBV27; d_gene: .; abundance: few; j_gene: TRBJ2-1; CDR3aa: CASTPNRRDGQFF; CDR3nt: TGTGCCAGCACCCCTAATCGCAGGGATGGGCAGTTCTTC
v_gene: TRBV28; d_gene: TRBD2; abundance: many; j_gene: TRBJ2-1; CDR3aa: CASSINLAGRSYEQFF; CDR3nt: TGTGCCAGCAGTATAAACCTAGCGGGACGGTCGTACGAGCAGTTCTTC
v_gene: TRBV10-1; d_gene: TRBD1; abundance: few; j_gene: TRBJ1-4; CDR3aa: CASSPGTAENEKLFF; CDR3nt: TGCGCCAGCAGCCCCGGGACAGCCGAGAATGAAAAACTGTTTTTT
v_gene: TRBV6-1; d_gene: TRBD1; abundance: few; j_gene: TRBJ1-2; CDR3aa: CASSPPTGGNGYTF; CDR3nt: TGTGCCAGCAGTCCTCCGACAGGGGGGAATGGCTACACCTTC
v_gene: TRBV7-9; d_gene: .; abundance: many; j_gene: TRBJ1-5; CDR3aa: CASSLGSQGNQPQHF; CDR3nt: TGTGCCAGCAGCTTAGGGTCGCAGGGCAATCAGCCCCAGCATTTT
v_gene: TRBV28; d_gene: TRBD2; abundance: many; j_gene: TRBJ2-7; CDR3aa: CASSNIRLAGETYF; CDR3nt: TGTGCCAGCAGTAACATACGACTAGCGGGAGAAACGTACTTC
v_gene: TRBV12-3/TRBV12-4; d_gene: .; abundance: few; j_gene: TRBJ1-2; CDR3aa: CASSPLYPHLNYGYTF; CDR3nt: TGTGCCAGCAGCCCACTTTACCCGCACCTTAACTATGGCTACACCTTC
v_gene: TRBV19; d_gene: .; abundance: few; j_gene: TRBJ1-5; CDR3aa: CASSITDRRNQPQHF; CDR3nt: TGTGCCAGTAGTATCACAGACAGGCGCAATCAGCCCCAGCATTTT
v_gene: TRBV4-2; d_gene: TRBD2; abundance: few; j_gene: TRBJ2-3; CDR3aa: CASSRSGESTDTQYF; CDR3nt: TGTGCCAGCAGCCGTAGCGGGGAGAGCACAGATACGCAGTATTTT
v_gene: TRBV30; d_gene: .; abundance: many; j_gene: TRBJ1-4; CDR3aa: CAWSVLEKLFF; CDR3nt: TGTGCCTGGAGTGTCCTCGAAAAACTGTTTTTT
v_gene: TRBV28; d_gene: .; abundance: many; j_gene: TRBJ1-1; CDR3aa: CASRVVGTEAFF; CDR3nt: TGTGCCAGCAGGGTAGTGGGTACTGAAGCTTTCTTT
v_gene: TRBV20-1; d_gene: .; abundance: few; j_gene: TRBJ2-7; CDR3aa: CSARDIQAWTYEQYF; CDR3nt: TGCAGTGCTAGAGATATCCAGGCCTGGACCTACGAGCAGTACTTC
v_gene: TRBV9; d_gene: TRBD2; abundance: .; j_gene: TRBJ2-3; CDR3aa: CASSMTGTSGTDTQYF; CDR3nt: TGTGCCAGCAGCATGACCGGGACTAGCGGCACAGATACGCAGTATTTT
v_gene: TRBV12-3/TRBV12-4; d_gene: TRBD1; abundance: many; j_gene: TRBJ2-2; CDR3aa: CASSLQGLRNTGELFF; CDR3nt: TGTGCCAGCAGCTTACAGGGGCTTCGGAACACCGGGGAGCTGTTTTTT
v_gene: TRBV12-3/TRBV12-4; d_gene: .; abundance: many; j_gene: TRBJ2-7; CDR3aa: CASSLSAGSWAEQYF; CDR3nt: TGTGCCAGCAGTTTATCTGCCGGCTCCTGGGCCGAGCAGTACTTC
v_gene: TRBV9; d_gene: .; abundance: .; j_gene: TRBJ1-1; CDR3aa: CASSVEGRTEAFF; CDR3nt: TGTGCCAGCAGCGTAGAAGGGAGAACTGAAGCTTTCTTT
v_gene: TRBV3-1; d_gene: TRBD1; abundance: .; j_gene: TRBJ1-5; CDR3aa: CASSQRTGRNQPQHF; CDR3nt: TGTGCCAGCAGCCAACGGACAGGGAGGAATCAGCCCCAGCATTTT
v_gene: TRBV5-4; d_gene: .; abundance: many; j_gene: TRBJ1-2; CDR3aa: CASSLITRDPDYGYTF; CDR3nt: TGTGCCAGCAGCTTAATTACCCGGGACCCTGACTATGGCTACACCTTC
v_gene: TRBV30; d_gene: TRBD1; abundance: .; j_gene: TRBJ1-4; CDR3aa: CAWSSGQGNEKLFF; CDR3nt: TGTGCCTGGAGTTCTGGACAGGGGAATGAAAAACTGTTTTTT
v_gene: TRBV7-9; d_gene: .; abundance: many; j_gene: TRBJ1-1; CDR3aa: CASSFRRPEAFF; CDR3nt: TGTGCCAGCAGCTTCAGACGACCCGAAGCTTTCTTT
v_gene: TRBV7-8; d_gene: TRBD2; abundance: many; j_gene: TRBJ2-1; CDR3aa: CASSLKRGVVRGNEQFF; CDR3nt: TGTGCCAGCAGCTTGAAGCGGGGGGTGGTAAGAGGAAATGAGCAGTTCTTC
v_gene: TRBV3-1; d_gene: TRBD2; abundance: many; j_gene: TRBJ2-1; CDR3aa: CASSRLQRGRGGNEQFF; CDR3nt: TGTGCCAGCAGCCGCCTTCAGCGGGGCCGTGGAGGGAATGAGCAGTTCTTC
v_gene: TRBV7-9; d_gene: TRBD2; abundance: many; j_gene: TRBJ2-1; CDR3aa: CASSVGAGIRYNEQFF; CDR3nt: TGTGCCAGCAGCGTAGGAGCGGGGATACGATACAATGAGCAGTTCTTC
v_gene: TRBV20-1; d_gene: .; abundance: many; j_gene: TRBJ2-3; CDR3aa: CSARSWGLPRTDTQYF; CDR3nt: TGCAGTGCTAGATCTTGGGGACTTCCTAGGACAGATACGCAGTATTTT
v_gene: TRBV29-1; d_gene: .; abundance: few; j_gene: TRBJ2-1; CDR3aa: CSVDWSSHNEQFF; CDR3nt: TGCAGCGTTGACTGGAGCTCCCACAATGAGCAGTTCTTC
v_gene: TRBV2; d_gene: TRBD2; abundance: .; j_gene: TRBJ2-7; CDR3aa: CASSHVRLAGDEQYF; CDR3nt: TGTGCCAGCAGCCACGTAAGACTAGCGGGAGACGAGCAGTACTTC
v_gene: TRBV4-2; d_gene: .; abundance: .; j_gene: TRBJ1-5; CDR3aa: CASSQAGPNQPQHF; CDR3nt: TGTGCCAGCAGCCAAGCAGGGCCAAATCAGCCCCAGCATTTT
v_gene: TRBV12-3/TRBV12-4; d_gene: TRBD2; abundance: many; j_gene: TRBJ2-2; CDR3aa: CASLSGSRAGELFF; CDR3nt: TGTGCCAGCCTCAGCGGGAGTAGGGCCGGGGAGCTGTTTTTT